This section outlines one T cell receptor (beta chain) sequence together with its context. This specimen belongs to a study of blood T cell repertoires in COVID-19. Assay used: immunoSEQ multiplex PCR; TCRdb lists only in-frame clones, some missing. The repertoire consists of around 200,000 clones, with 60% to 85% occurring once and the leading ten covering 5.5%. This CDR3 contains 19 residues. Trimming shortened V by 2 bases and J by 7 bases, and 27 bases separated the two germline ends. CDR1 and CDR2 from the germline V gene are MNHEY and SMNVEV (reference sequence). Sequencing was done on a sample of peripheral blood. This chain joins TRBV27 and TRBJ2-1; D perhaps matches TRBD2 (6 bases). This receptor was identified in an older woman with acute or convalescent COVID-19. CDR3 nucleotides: TGTGCCAGCAGTTTACGAGGGTCGGGTGAAACAGCGGGTTCTAATGAGCAGTTCTTC. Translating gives CASSLRGSGETAGSNEQFF.